A selection of T cell receptor beta chains follows, all from one sample in a study of vaccination effects on CD4 cells after COVID-19. The antigens of these receptors remain unknown. Method: immunoSEQ multiplex PCR; TCRdb's copy keeps in-frame clones and lacks some. The repertoire holds 50,000 to 75,000 clones, roughly 79% seen once, with 2% to 2.5% in the top ten. The sample consisted of CD4+ T cells from PBMCs cultured with HCoV-229E spike peptides, taken before COVID-19 vaccination. These receptors were collected from a human donor who received a COVID-19 vaccine. CDR3s include the opening cysteine and the closing phenylalanine or tryptophan. The D gene is left open where the match is weak.

>TRBD1|TRBV6-5|TRBJ2-4
CATLDRAKNIQYF
TGTGCCACCTTGGACAGGGCCAAAAACATTCAGTACTTC
>-|TRBV7-2|TRBJ1-3
CASSLVSSAGNTIYF
TGTGCCAGCAGCTTAGTTTCGTCCGCTGGAAACACCATATATTTT
>TRBD2|TRBV4-1|TRBJ2-2
CASSRLAANTGELFF
TGCGCCAGCAGCCGACTAGCCGCGAACACCGGGGAGCTGTTTTTT
>-|TRBV7-9|TRBJ2-2
CASSLVGYGELFF
TGTGCCAGCAGCTTAGTGGGTTACGGGGAGCTGTTTTTT
>-|TRBV6-2/TRBV6-3|TRBJ1-2
CASSYISPNYGYTF
TGTGCCAGCAGTTATATTTCACCAAACTATGGCTACACCTTC
>TRBD2|TRBV10-2|TRBJ2-4
CASSPTSGAPQYF
TGCGCCAGCAGCCCGACTAGCGGGGCCCCCCAGTACTTC
>TRBD2|TRBV18|TRBJ2-5
CASSTLITSEETQYF
TGTGCCAGCTCAACCCTTATAACTAGCGAAGAGACCCAGTACTTC
>-|TRBV4-2|TRBJ2-6
CASSQGGPGANVLTF
TGTGCCAGCAGCCAAGGAGGGCCTGGGGCCAACGTCCTGACTTTC
>-|TRBV11-3|TRBJ1-1
CASSLGVSGTEAFF
TGTGCCAGCAGCTTAGGCGTGAGTGGCACTGAAGCTTTCTTT
>TRBD1|TRBV29-1|TRBJ1-2
CSVLGQGSGYTF
TGCAGCGTCTTGGGACAGGGAAGCGGCTACACCTTC
>-|TRBV6-5|TRBJ1-5
CAITTTFNQPQHF
TGTGCCATCACGACGACATTCAATCAGCCCCAGCATTTT
>-|TRBV30|TRBJ1-1
CAWRLFRGPEAFF
TGTGCCTGGAGGTTATTCAGGGGACCTGAAGCTTTCTTT
>-|TRBV28|TRBJ1-2
CASSPGSANYGYTF
TGTGCCAGCAGTCCAGGGTCGGCTAACTATGGCTACACCTTC
>-|TRBV7-3|TRBJ2-1
CASSPDWSRGGEQFF
TGTGCCAGCAGCCCCGACTGGTCTAGAGGGGGTGAGCAGTTCTTC
>TRBD1|TRBV5-1|TRBJ1-1
CASSYQIQGQGGAEAFF
TGCGCCAGCAGCTACCAAATCCAGGGACAGGGGGGAGCTGAAGCTTTCTTT